This record covers a single T cell receptor (beta chain). Its antigen specificity is not known. One base away there is no much larger clone; base qualities are not given. The data were obtained in a study of T cells in Graves' hyperthyroidism and ophthalmopathy (dated 2019 in TCRdb). As for the study more broadly: Peripheral blood samples were taken at the time of initial diagnosis, prior to any treatment. The paper describes TCR Vbeta CDR3 sequencing of roughly 130 peripheral blood samples, made up of about 40 ophthalmopathy patients, some 80 hyperthyroidism patients and 17 progressor patients. The 95 to 100 discovery patients were divided at random into training and test sets in a 7:3 ratio. Prospective prediction of ophthalmopathy was tested in an independent validation cohort consisting of 18 to 20 hyperthyroidism patients and around 16 patients who later progressed to ophthalmopathy. In roughly six Graves' hyperthyroidism patients, the study also compared T-cell repertoires from thyroid tissue with T-cell repertoires from blood. A discovery cohort of around 100 patients, about 40 with Graves' ophthalmopathy and over 55 with stable Graves' hyperthyroidism, was used to find distinguishing TCR V-J signatures. Following sampling, methimazole starting at 30 mg daily was given to hyperthyroidism patients, and high-dose intravenous methylprednisolone was given to ophthalmopathy patients. Overall study outcomes, separate from this receptor: A 13 V-J signature model separated ophthalmopathy from stable hyperthyroidism, with approximately 86% sensitivity and around 84% specificity in cross-validation and 80%/75% in testing. In validation, progression to ophthalmopathy was predicted by the model with 70% to 71% sensitivity and around 75% specificity, a median of around 5.9 months before onset. Sample size was not statistically predetermined, and investigators were not blinded to group allocation. Most expanded thyroid clonotypes (frequency above 0.001) were also detected in blood, a finding suggesting that blood repertoires may reflect thyroid immune responses.

V is cut by 3 bases and J by 10 bases, and the space between the germline ends is 31 bases. Counted from cysteine to phenylalanine, this CDR3 has 20 amino acids. Just the 60-base CDR3 DNA is kept, in frame starting at base 1. The TCR beta CDR3 regions were amplified from the RNA transcripts. The first round of RT-PCR for the TCR CDR3 was performed with the HTBI primer set and the Qiagen OneStep RT-PCR kit. Libraries were constructed in a second round of multiplex PCR, after which size selection and purification were carried out. The libraries were sequenced on an Illumina HiSeq2000 using paired-end 100 bp reads. The original pipeline was this. SOAPnuke was used to process the raw data, removing reads that contained adapters or uncalled bases, had a mean Phred below 15, or lacked an exact match to the constant primer or identifier. High-quality paired reads were merged with COPE v1.2.5, and unique nucleotide sequences were defined as clonotypes. Clonotypes were aligned to IMGT TRBV, TRBD and TRBJ reference segments using MiTCR v1.1. Analysis was restricted to V-J combinations with a frequency above 0.0001, which covered roughly 99% of repertoires. A TCS score was defined as the ratio between F50 (clonal expansion) and ExV (chaos), using BLOSUM62-based TCRdist between CDR3 peptides within each V-J. Welch's t-statistics and random forest reduced 450 to 600 V-J features to around 14, which were used in a naive Bayes classifier (R e1071). The public reads were reprocessed in TCRdb via fastp at Q25 and MiXCR, keeping in-frame beta chains. CDR3 protein sequences are deduplicated, and each keeps its most common genes and DNA. For this entry, the V and J calls and clone size follow TCRdb and not the study's own pipeline. The sample yields roughly 510,000 distinct CDR3 sequences; less than 25% were counted once. About 26% of the sample is held by the ten biggest clonotypes.

Stable Graves' hyperthyroidism was defined as no progression to ophthalmopathy during 18 months of follow-up. Hyperthyroidism patients were aged 18 to 65 years and newly diagnosed, with disease duration of less than 2 months. Patients with uncontrolled infections, other autoimmune diseases, pregnancy or lactation were excluded. Clinical symptoms, serum thyroxine and TRAb, thyroid ultrasound, and orbital computed tomography formed the basis for the diagnoses. PBMCs were separated from roughly 10 ml of fresh peripheral blood using Ficoll-Paque density gradient centrifugation. Total RNA was extracted with Trizol reagent, and quality was checked on an Agilent 2100 Bioanalyzer.

The chain was built from TRBV7-1 and TRBJ1-6, with a weak D call of TRBD1 (6 bases match). TRBV7-1 is designated an ORF whose function remains uncertain. Sequencing input: blood. This TCR derives from a man younger than 30 with Graves' hyperthyroidism. The DNA sequence is TGTGCCAGCAGCTCTAGGAGCCTCACAGGGTTTGAGCTGGTGGGATCACCCCTCCACTTT. It is translated as CASSSRSLTGFELVGSPLHF.